Following are 18 T cell receptor beta chains from one sample sequenced in a study of T-cell reconstitution after alpha-beta-depleted transplantation in children (dated by TCRdb to between 2015 and 2016). This specimen's treatment or condition label, per the study, means: allogeneic hematopoietic cell transplantation with graft depleted of TCRalphabeta T cells and CD19 B cells. The library was produced with PCR. The data were produced on an Illumina HiSeq 2500. Molecular barcoding was employed in the preparation of TCR libraries, with unique molecular identifiers being used to normalize TCRbeta repertoire quantification. TCRdb itself trimmed the public reads at Q25 with fastp, ran MiXCR and retained productive beta chains. Rows are combined by CDR3 protein, so each entry shows the most common genes and DNA. Within this sample are some 450,000 distinct CDR3 sequences, with roughly two fifths of them counted one time only. Under 35% of the sample is in the top ten clones.

Material: PBMCs, obtained before TCRalphabeta/CD19-depleted stem cell transplant. These receptors came from a girl under 10 years old with aplastic anemia, due to receive a stem cell transplant.

This clonotype was observed at least ten times. DNA of the CDR3: TGTGCCAGCGCCACCATCCTTGTAGCGGGAGAGCTCTACAATGAGCAGTTCTTC. Translation gives CASATILVAGELYNEQFF. This rearrangement joins TRBV12-3 or TRBV12-4 to TRBJ2-1; 9 bases fit TRBD2. V was pared by 8 bases and J by 3 bases, with 17 bases of the junction left unmatched. The CDR3 spans 18 residues.

This clonotype was found many times. The rearrangement uses TRBV24-1 and TRBJ2-3; 8 bases match TRBD2. The CDR3 has 16 amino acids. V gave up 2 bases and J gave up 2 bases; unmatched junction bases: 5. From germline, CDR1 is KGHDR and CDR2 SFDVKD. CDR3 in DNA: TGTGCCACCAGTGATTCCCGACTAGCGTCCACAGATACGCAGTATTTT. This sequence encodes CATSDSRLASTDTQYF.

In this sample, this clonotype turned up many times. This sequence joins TRBV12-5 and TRBJ2-1; 7 bases agree with TRBD2. Per germline, CDR1 LGHNT and CDR2 FRNRAP. The CDR3 spans 16 residues. The trim removed 3 bases at V and 6 bases at J, leaving 11 bases unmatched. As DNA, the CDR3 is TGTGCTAGTGGTTTCCTAGCGGCGGAGACGGGCAATGAGCAGTTCTTC. This translates into CASGFLAAETGNEQFF. Using reference TRBV12-5 and TRBJ2-1 for the parts outside the CDR3, the full variable domain is DARVTQTPRHKVTEMGQEVTMRCQPILGHNTVFWYRQTMMQGLELLAYFRNRAPLDDSGMPKDRFSAEMPDATLATLKIQPSEPRDSAVYFCASGFLAAETGNEQFFGPGTRLTVL.

The J gene is TRBJ1-1, the V gene TRBV5-6, with D unresolved. The CDR3 has 14 residues. Deletions cut 6 bases from V and 0 bases from J, with 12 bases between. Germline V gene lookup returns CDR1 SGHDT and CDR2 YYEEEE. The CDR3 bases are TGTGCCAGCACCCTGCGGGAGATGAACACTGAAGCTTTCTTT. Protein sequence: CASTLREMNTEAFF.

The rearrangement joins TRBV7-9 to TRBJ2-5, with D maybe TRBD2 (6 bases). Germline loops: CDR1 SEHNR, CDR2 FQNEAQ (reference sequence). CDR3 size: 15 residues. V gave up 1 base and J gave up 3 bases, with 12 bases separating them. The CDR3 region is CASSLVAASKETQYF. The CDR3 DNA sequence: TGTGCCAGCAGCTTAGTAGCGGCTTCTAAAGAGACCCAGTACTTC.

This clonotype was counted a few times. The V and J genes are TRBV20-1 and TRBJ1-2; D unresolved. Trimming took 5 bases from V and 10 from J, leaving 14 bases between them. The CDR3 consists of 11 residues. Germline V lookup: CDR1 DFQATT, CDR2 SNEGSKA (reference sequence). The CDR3 protein is CSARHSSTYTF. The DNA of the CDR3 is TGCAGTGCTCGCCATAGCAGCACCTACACCTTC.

The chain employs TRBV7-9 and TRBJ2-5; D assignment may be TRBD1 or TRBD2 (6 bases each). Germline CDR1 is SEHNR and CDR2 is FQNEAQ (reference sequence). The V gene lost 11 bases and the J gene lost 4 bases, with 17 bases spanning the gap. The CDR3 extends over 13 amino acids. CDR3 DNA sequence: TGTGCCCTGGCTGGGGGGCCCAGAGAGACCCAGTACTTC. The encoded protein is CALAGGPRETQYF.

There are a few counts of this clonotype. The chain employs TRBV20-1 and TRBJ2-1; D tentatively fits TRBD1 or TRBD2 (5 bases each). The V end was cut by 5 bases, the J end by 0 bases, with 14 bases between. The CDR3 has 15 amino acids. Looked up from germline, CDR1 is DFQATT and CDR2 is SNEGSKA (reference sequence). In DNA, the CDR3 is TGCAGTGCTGAGGGACCCTTCAGCTCCTACAATGAGCAGTTCTTC. Its translation is CSAEGPFSSYNEQFF.

The gene calls are TRBV27 and TRBJ2-4; tentative D call: TRBD1 (6 bases). Looked up from germline, CDR1 is MNHEY and CDR2 is SMNVEV (reference sequence). The CDR3 totals 14 residues. V lost 5 bases to trimming and J lost 2 bases, with 10 bases between them. Written as DNA, the CDR3 is TGTGCCAGCAGTCCGACAGGAACCAAAAACATTCAGTACTTC. This encodes CASSPTGTKNIQYF.

This clonotype is a singleton in its sample. This rearrangement joins TRBV7-2 to TRBJ2-3; TRBD2 is a possible D gene (5 bases). This CDR3 is 13 amino acids long. The germline CDR1 and CDR2 sequences are SGHTA and FQGNSA. Trimming removed 4 bases at V and 3 bases at J, with 8 bases between. The CDR3 sequence is CASSWLATDTQYF. CDR3 in DNA: TGTGCCAGCAGCTGGCTAGCTACAGATACGCAGTATTTT.

This clonotype was seen many times. The chain combines TRBV4-1 with TRBJ2-3, with 8 bases matching TRBD2. The CDR3 totals 16 residues. Germline V gives CDR1 MGHRA, CDR2 YSYEKL. Trimming at V came to 4 bases and at J to 3 bases, leaving 9 bases not matched to a gene. DNA for the CDR3: TGCGCCAGCAGCCTCCTGATGGGACTAGAAACAGATACGCAGTATTTT. This sequence encodes CASSLLMGLETDTQYF.

V usage is TRBV6-5 and J usage is TRBJ1-1; 7 nucleotides match TRBD1. The germline CDR1 and CDR2 sequences are MNHEY and SVGAGI. The CDR3 spans 14 residues. J was trimmed by 6 bases and V by 1 base; bases with no gene match: 5. CDR3 bases: TGTGCCAGCAGTTACTTCAGGGGGGAGTCTGAAGCTTTCTTT. Protein: CASSYFRGESEAFF.

V and J are TRBV7-9 and TRBJ2-4; TRBD1 agrees at 8 bases. Germline V gives CDR1 SEHNR, CDR2 FQNEAQ (reference sequence). This CDR3 is 16 amino acids long. After removal of 5 bases from V and 6 bases from J, the junction contained 12 bases not matched to a gene. CDR3 sequence reads: CASSRLEDRDANIQYF. CDR3 DNA sequence: TGTGCCAGCAGCCGCTTAGAGGACAGGGACGCAAACATTCAGTACTTC.

V gene TRBV20-1 combines with J gene TRBJ2-7; D may correspond to TRBD1 or TRBD2 (5 bases each). V shed 5 bases and J shed 4 bases, with 15 bases lying between them. CDR3 length equals 13 residues. Germline V gene sequence: CDR1 DFQATT, CDR2 SNEGSKA (reference sequence). CDR3 nucleotide sequence: TGCAGTGCTGGGACCGCATTCTTATACGAGCAGTACTTC. Translation gives CSAGTAFLYEQYF.

The chain links TRBV20-1 to TRBJ2-7; D not resolved. V gave up 4 bases and J gave up 3 bases, with 10 bases separating them. This CDR3 spans 12 amino acids. Germline-derived CDR1 and CDR2 are DFQATT and SNEGSKA (reference sequence). CDR3 DNA: TGCAGTGCTACGGAACAGAACTACGAGCAGTACTTC. Its translation is CSATEQNYEQYF.

This clonotype was seen a few times. The chain has TRBV6-1 and TRBJ2-1; 7 bases match TRBD1. Looked up from germline, CDR1 is MNHNS and CDR2 is SASEGT. J was trimmed by 7 bases and V by 4 bases; bases with no gene match: 10. The CDR3 totals 15 residues. CDR3 DNA: TGTGCCAGCAGTGGGACAGGTTCCCTTTCGAATGAGCAGTTCTTC. It yields the protein CASSGTGSLSNEQFF.

This clonotype was seen more than once but under ten times. The chain is built from TRBV12-5 and TRBJ1-1; tentative D call: TRBD1 (6 bases). The CDR3 loop spans 18 amino acids. Trimming pared 0 bases from V and 1 base from J, leaving 18 bases between. Germline loops: CDR1 LGHNT, CDR2 FRNRAP. Here the CDR3 DNA reads TGTGCTAGTGGTTTGGTACCTCTTGATTCGGGGGCGAACACTGAAGCTTTCTTT. As protein: CASGLVPLDSGANTEAFF.

This clonotype came up many times. The rearrangement links TRBV11-2 to TRBJ2-7; D call uncertain. Between the trimmed V and J ends, which lost 6 bases and 5 bases, there was a span of 14 bases. The CDR3 covers 13 residues. CDR1 is SGHAT, CDR2 FQNNGV, per germline. The CDR3 protein is CASSGSYPHEQYF. CDR3 sequence (DNA): TGTGCCAGCAGTGGATCCTACCCCCACGAGCAGTACTTC.